The 3 T cell receptor beta chains reported below all come from one sample, sequenced in a study of blood T cells in healthy people across ages. A J-beta primer mix and a sample-barcoded 5' primer were used in a second PCR of about 6 to 12 cycles. One entry per CDR3 protein results from TCRdb running MiXCR on the 5' RACE reads. This sample has fewer than 2,000,000 distinct CDR3 sequences, with around 35% found just once. Sequencing was done on a sample of blood. These receptor sequences come from a woman aged 25-40 years in good health.

This clonotype appeared a few times. The rearrangement uses TRBV27 and TRBJ2-3; 8 bases are shared with TRBD2. Germline loops: CDR1 MNHEY, CDR2 SMNVEV (reference sequence). This CDR3 has 21 amino acids. The J segment lost 0 bases and the V segment lost 5 bases, leaving 22 bases of the junction unmatched. The CDR3 region has the DNA TGTGCCAGCAGTGGCTTTAGGGGGTACATGCTGGCGGGAGGAAGCACAGATACGCAGTATTTT. Its protein is CASSGFRGYMLAGGSTDTQYF.

This sequence joins TRBV20-1 and TRBJ2-3; D is unclear. The CDR3 totals 15 residues. CDR1 is DFQATT and CDR2 is SNEGSKA in the germline V gene (reference sequence). The V and J ends lost 0 bases and 1 base respectively, with 11 bases between them. The CDR3 DNA reads TGCAGTGCTAGAGATCCCCGTCGGCGCACAGATACGCAGTATTTT. It specifies CSARDPRRRTDTQYF.

Concerning this clonotype: A read error may be the cause here, since a much bigger clone is one base away. This chain links TRBV29-1 with TRBJ2-3, with no clear D. Trimming pared 6 bases from V and 2 bases from J, leaving 12 bases between. The CDR3 loop spans 13 amino acids. Germline V gene data show CDR1 as SQVTM and CDR2 as ANQGSEA. CDR3 amino acids: CSVDGPATDTQYF. In DNA, the CDR3 is TGCAGCGTAGACGGACCAGCCACAGATACGCAGTATTTT.